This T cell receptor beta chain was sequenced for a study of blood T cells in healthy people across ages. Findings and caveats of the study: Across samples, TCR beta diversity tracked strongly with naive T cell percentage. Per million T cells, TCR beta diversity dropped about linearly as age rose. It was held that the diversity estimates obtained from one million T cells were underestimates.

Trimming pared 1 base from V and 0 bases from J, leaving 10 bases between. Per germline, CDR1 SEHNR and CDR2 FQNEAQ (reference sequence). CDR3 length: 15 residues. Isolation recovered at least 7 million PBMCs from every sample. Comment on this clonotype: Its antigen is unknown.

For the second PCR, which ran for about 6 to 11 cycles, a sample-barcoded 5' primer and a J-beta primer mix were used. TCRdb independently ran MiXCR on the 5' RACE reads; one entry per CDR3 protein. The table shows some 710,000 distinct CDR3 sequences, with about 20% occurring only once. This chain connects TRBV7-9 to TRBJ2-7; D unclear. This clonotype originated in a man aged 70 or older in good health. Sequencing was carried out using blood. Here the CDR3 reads CASSLVGQHSYEQYF. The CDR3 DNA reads TGTGCCAGCAGCTTAGTTGGGCAGCACTCCTACGAGCAGTACTTC.